The entry that follows covers one T cell receptor (beta chain) sequence. Its antigen is unknown. Clones were sequenced by immunoSEQ multiplex PCR, and TCRdb holds only the in-frame ones, with some missing. The sample has about 99,000 clones; over 85% are singletons. This entry is derived from a study of T cell responses to AZD1222 COVID-19 vaccine. Study observations and caveats: The donors showed a predominance of white British ancestry and of females, with possible underestimation of clonal diversity.

The CDR3 length is 13 residues. Germline loops: CDR1 DFQATT, CDR2 SNEGSKA (reference sequence). V dropped 3 bases and J dropped 13; count of bases not matched to a gene: 11. This TCR was recovered from an adult in good health. The V gene is TRBV20-1, the J gene TRBJ1-4, with TRBD1 identical over 7 bases. The sequencing here drew on peripheral blood, taken on day 0 of AZD1222 vaccination. The CDR3 region has the DNA TGCAGTGCTAGTGGGATACAGGGGTACGGACTGTTTTTT. It translates to CSASGIQGYGLFF.